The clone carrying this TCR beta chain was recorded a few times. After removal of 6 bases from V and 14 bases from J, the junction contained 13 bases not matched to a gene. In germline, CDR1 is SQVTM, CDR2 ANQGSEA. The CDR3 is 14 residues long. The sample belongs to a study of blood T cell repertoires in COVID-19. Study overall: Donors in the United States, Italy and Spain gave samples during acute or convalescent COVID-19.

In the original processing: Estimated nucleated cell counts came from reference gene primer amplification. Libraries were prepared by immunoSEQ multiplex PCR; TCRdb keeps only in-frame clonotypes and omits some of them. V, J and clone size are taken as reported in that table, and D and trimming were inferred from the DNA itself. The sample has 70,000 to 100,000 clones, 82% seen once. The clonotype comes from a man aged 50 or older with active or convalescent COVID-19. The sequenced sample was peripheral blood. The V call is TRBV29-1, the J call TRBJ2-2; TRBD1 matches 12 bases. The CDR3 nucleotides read TGCAGCGTGAAAACCGGGACAGGGGGCGTTGAACTGTTTTTT. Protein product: CSVKTGTGGVELFF.